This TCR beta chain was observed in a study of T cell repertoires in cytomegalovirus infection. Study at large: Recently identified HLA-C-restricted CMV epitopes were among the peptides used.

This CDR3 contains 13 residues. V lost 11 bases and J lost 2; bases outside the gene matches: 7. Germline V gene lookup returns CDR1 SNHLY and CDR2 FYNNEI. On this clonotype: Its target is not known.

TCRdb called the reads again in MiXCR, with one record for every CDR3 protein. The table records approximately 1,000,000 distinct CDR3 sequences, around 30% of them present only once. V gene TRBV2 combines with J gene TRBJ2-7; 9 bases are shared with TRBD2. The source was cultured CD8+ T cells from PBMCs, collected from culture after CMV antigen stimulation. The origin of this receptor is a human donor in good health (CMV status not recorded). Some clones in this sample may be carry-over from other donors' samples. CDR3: CACGGDFTYEQYF. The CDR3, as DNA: TGTGCCTGCGGGGGGGACTTCACCTACGAGCAGTACTTC.